One and the same sample provided the 3 T cell receptor beta chains below, sequenced in a study of regulatory T cells in long-lasting Graves disease. Stated time point: newly diagnosed GD, antithyroid drugs for less than 3 months. Making the TCR library involved RNA that had been extracted from PBMCs. iRepertoire HTBI primers and Arm-PCR of CDR3 regions built TCR beta libraries. Via MiXCR, TCRdb re-called the multiplex PCR reads, giving one row per CDR3 protein. The sample yields approximately 440,000 distinct CDR3 sequences, 15% to 20% seen once. The data also belong to a second study, concerning T cells in Graves' hyperthyroidism and ophthalmopathy.

The sequenced sample was peripheral blood mononuclear cells (PBMCs), obtained at new diagnosis, from a patient treated with antithyroid drugs. These receptors were collected from a middle-aged man with Graves disease.

This clonotype was seen repeatedly, ten times or more. The chain carries TRBV29-1 and TRBJ2-7, with TRBD1 as a possible D gene (5 bases). The ends were cut back, 4 bases at V and 3 bases at J, with 10 bases in the middle. Looked up from germline, CDR1 is SQVTM and CDR2 is ANQGSEA. This CDR3 is 12 amino acids long. The CDR3 nucleotides read TGCAGCGTTGTAGGGCAGGGCTACGAGCAGTACTTC. It yields the protein CSVVGQGYEQYF.

This chain connects TRBV12-3 or TRBV12-4 to TRBJ2-1; TRBD2 might be the D (5 bases). The DNA matches TRBJ2-5 better at its end, which makes the J call doubtful. This CDR3 region has 14 residues. In DNA, the CDR3 is TGTGCCAGCAGTTTGTACGGGGATAGGGAGACCCAGTACTTC. It translates to CASSLYGDRETQYF.

V and J are TRBV12-3 or TRBV12-4 and TRBJ2-6; weak D call: TRBD1 (6 bases). The CDR3 spans 13 residues. CDR3 in DNA: TGTGCTTGCAGGGGCTCTGGGGCCAACGTCCTGACTTTC. Translating it yields CACRGSGANVLTF.